Detailed here is one T cell receptor (beta chain). The junction does not match germline at one end; this may be a read error. The data belong to a study of tumor-infiltrating lymphocytes in primary liver carcinoma. The CDR3 has 11 residues. Germline V gene sequence: CDR1 ENHRY, CDR2 SYGVKD. The template, roughly 0.45 ug total RNA, yielded TCR beta cDNA made with a constant-region primer. Libraries for TCR beta were built through three nested multiplex PCR rounds, which together made up a slightly modified ARM-PCR procedure. PCR rounds one and two used TRBV1-TRBV30 forward primers with a C-beta reverse primer for about 9 cycles each. TCRdb fed the multiplex PCR reads into MiXCR, producing one record per CDR3 protein. The sample lists about 29,000 distinct CDR3 sequences, 76% occurring once. Taking about 20-31 mg of unsorted bulk tissue, the authors co-extracted RNA and DNA.

V is TRBV10-3 and J is TRBJ2-1; D possibly corresponds to TRBD2 (5 bases). The receptor was derived from a man aged 35 to 55 with primary liver carcinoma and hepatitis B virus infection. The material sequenced was liver tumor tissue from sampling region 5. The subset is: tumor region T5, tumor centre. The CDR3 coding sequence is TGTGCCATCCGTCGTGACTATGAGCAGTTCTTT. Translated: CAIRRDYEQFF.